The sample holds one count of the clone carrying this T cell receptor (beta chain). This specimen comes from a study of control samples from healthy donors and cancer patients. Trimming left V 1 base short and J 2 bases short, with 6 bases between. There are 14 residues in the CDR3. Germline CDR1 LGHDT, CDR2 YNNKEL (reference sequence). TCRdb's copy holds only in-frame clones and misses some; the assay was immunoSEQ multiplex PCR. The sample includes roughly 120,000 clones, roughly 91% of them seen just once. The origin of this receptor is a woman aged 50 to 60 in good health. Sequenced: blood. The chain carries TRBV3-1 (or the pseudogene TRBV3-2) and TRBJ1-5; no clear D gene. For the CDR3, the DNA is TGTGCCAGCAGCCAAGGTACCGGCAATCAGCCCCAGCATTTT. It translates to CASSQGTGNQPQHF.